This T cell receptor (beta chain) was obtained from a study of T cell repertoires in cytomegalovirus infection (dated by TCRdb to about 2019). In the study overall: The HLA type of each donor mattered for the analysis, because public TCR beta signatures pointed to carriage of CMV infection along with the matching HLA type.

TCRdb shows the sequencer as Illumina HiSeq 1500. TCRdb ran its own pipeline on the public reads, namely fastp trimming at Q25 and MiXCR clone calling, and kept in-frame beta chains. Merged by CDR3 protein, the rows form single entries marked with the most common genes and DNA. In all, the sample holds about 490,000 distinct CDR3 sequences, and about 30% of those were seen once. The ten biggest clones cover over 10% of the sample. This clonotype was picked up a small number of times. Its antigen is still unknown. No clone much larger than this one lies a single base away; base qualities are absent. Here is what the overall study found, with its caveats: In the ex vivo response, HLA-C-restricted CMV-specific TCR beta clonotypes were dominant, and in two of eight donors the single most frequent clonotype came from this HLA-C-restricted group. Carriers of CMV infection plus the relevant HLA type were discriminated by the cumulative frequency of public TCR beta family members in the study cohort and in an independent approximately 400-donor cohort.

CDR3 length: 14 amino acids, cysteine to phenylalanine. CDR3 DNA only is kept here, 42 bases in frame from base 1. A distance of 8 bases separates the germline ends of V and J, which lose 2 bases and 2 bases respectively. CDR1 SGHAT and CDR2 FQNNGV are derived from the germline V gene. The sequencing input was PBMCs. The source of this sequence is a human donor in good health (CMV status not recorded). Some clones in this sample may be carry-over from other donors' samples. The rearrangement joined TRBV11-2 to TRBJ2-3, with no reliable assignment of the D segment. The CDR3 has the sequence CASSLTWDTDTQYF. The bases are TGTGCCAGCAGCTTAACATGGGACACAGATACGCAGTATTTT.